This record covers a single T cell receptor (beta chain). This clone was counted once. Its recognized antigen is unknown. Base qualities were left out, and no much larger clone turns up one base away. The data originate from a study of blood T cell repertoires in COVID-19 (dated by TCRdb to 2020 to 2022). Describing the broader study: Samples from collaborators originated in the United States, Italy and Spain and spanned both the acute and convalescent phases of COVID-19. Where available, HLA class I and class II types were taken from metadata supplied by the sample provider and were not determined by assay-based typing. Deeply sampled blood TCRbeta repertoires from subjects exposed to, actively infected with, or recovered from COVID-19 were included in the dataset. The prospective study material was composed of cDNA or gDNA derived from T cells, B-cell-depleted T cells, or PBMCs. The samples were drawn from two sources: the first 160 participants of the ongoing ImmuneRACE study, and 1,000 to 1,500 subjects contributed by 6 global collaborators. Nearly every sample came with metadata listing a de-identified subject ID, COVID-19 status, age in years and sex. The repertoires were released in a freely available public database intended as a resource for research on the immune response to SARS-CoV-2.

Enrolling through a virtual design, the prospective study's participants ranged in age from about 18 to 89 years and lived across about two dozen United States geographic areas. Cohort assignment in the prospective study relied on participant-reported clinical history from a screening survey and a study questionnaire. A participant counted as exposed if, within 2 weeks of entering the study, that participant had been in contact with someone who had a PCR-confirmed or clinician-diagnosed COVID-19 case. In the prospective study, whole blood, serum and a nasopharyngeal or oropharyngeal swab were collected from each participant by mobile phlebotomists. Additional blood draws and questionnaires over an approximately two-month period could optionally be provided by prospective study participants. Prospective study blood samples were shipped either frozen or at room temperature before DNA extraction.

The CDR1 and CDR2 encoded by the germline V gene (reference sequence) are SEHNR and FQNEAQ. The junction carries 17 bases between V and J, which are trimmed by 1 base and 6 bases respectively. From the cysteine up to the phenylalanine, the CDR3 has a length of 16 residues. Only the CDR3 DNA is retained, 48 bases long and in frame from the first base. General conclusions and limits of the study: How much clinical and demographic metadata was included differed by source and by participant, and the metadata was provided uncurated.

TCRbeta CDR3 regions were amplified from genomic DNA by means of the immunoSEQ Assay, a bias-controlled multiplex PCR. Under the source paper's analysis protocol: The number of nucleated cells in each sample was estimated from the amplification of reference gene primers within the assay. To quantify the absolute abundance of each unique TCRbeta CDR3 rearrangement, sequence reads were collapsed and filtered. Productive Simpson clonality was computed per sample as the square root of Simpson's diversity index over productive rearrangements. TCRdb provides this immuneACCESS table in a form limited to in-frame rearrangements. Some clones are lacking; in checked studies, under half of them reflect an unresolved V gene, and why the rest are absent is not known. V and J calls and clone size are given by that table; D and trimming were obtained from the DNA. The sample yields 300,000 or so clones; about nine tenths were counted once. The ten top clones hold less than 3.5% of the sample.

The material sequenced was PBMCs or T cells enriched from blood (not recorded which). The V and J genes are TRBV7-9 and TRBJ2-3; perhaps TRBD2 is the D gene, with 5 bases matching. The sequence was obtained from a woman aged 50 to 60 who had been exposed to COVID-19. The CDR3 reads CASSLVVPGPGDTQYF. The DNA sequence follows: TGTGCCAGCAGCTTAGTTGTACCGGGTCCGGGGGATACGCAGTATTTT.